This TCR beta chain was recovered during a study of cytomegalovirus exposure and HLA in healthy donors. To note about this clone: As yet, its antigen is unknown.

The CDR3 covers 11 residues. In germline, CDR1 is DFQATT, CDR2 SNEGSKA (reference sequence). Trimming stripped 5 bases from V and 4 bases from J, with 8 bases between. Study findings and constraints: Some highly shared sequence variants likely arose as a pipeline artifact. Some TCR beta chains (roughly 150 of them) were listed as cytomegalovirus-associated.

The primer mix had 60 Vbeta and 13 Jbeta primers. Assay: immunoSEQ multiplex PCR; the TCRdb copy retains only in-frame clones and omits some. The sample has 150,000 to 200,000 clones, and its top ten clones hold 2% to 2.5%. The material sequenced was PBMCs. The chain is built from TRBV20-1 and TRBJ1-2; perhaps TRBD1 as D (5 bases). The receptor comes from a man aged 25-45 years in good health and CMV-seronegative. CDR3 DNA: TGCAGTGCTGGGGCGGTCTATGGCTACACCTTC. Amino acids: CSAGAVYGYTF.